This T cell receptor (beta chain) comes out of a study of human T cells and chemical hapten exposure. Time point indicated: patch test 2, 6 weeks after DPC sensitization. Sample treatment: therapeutic diphenylcyclopropenone sensitization with weekly scalp DPC. MiXCR was run by TCRdb on the RACE reads, yielding one entry per CDR3 protein. Found here are some 81,000 distinct CDR3 sequences, 11% of them singletons; the top ten hold 1.5% to 2%. Germline V gives CDR1 SEHNR, CDR2 FQNEAQ (reference sequence). The V and J ends lost 5 bases and 3 bases respectively, with 12 bases between them. This CDR3 comprises 14 residues. Many counts were recorded for this clonotype.

The V call is TRBV7-9, the J call TRBJ2-3; no definite D call. The material was whole blood, obtained in connection with sensitization to the hapten diphenylcyclopropenone (DPC). This receptor was identified in a man in his late teens or twenties with alopecia areata. Some clones in this sample may be carry-over from other donors' samples. This CDR3 is CASSHSSRTDTQYF. The CDR3 DNA reads TGTGCCAGCAGCCATTCATCCAGGACAGATACGCAGTATTTT.